This T cell receptor beta chain was sequenced for a study of T cells in Graves' hyperthyroidism and ophthalmopathy. Concerning this clonotype itself: Its antigen remains unknown.

The CDR3 covers 17 residues. Germline assignment: CDR1 ENHRY and CDR2 SYGVKD. J gave up 1 base and V 4 bases, and 12 bases lay outside the gene matches. Study results and limitations: Blood samples included most of the expanded thyroid clonotypes exceeding 0.001.

TCR beta CDR3 regions were amplified from RNA transcripts. The TCR CDR3 was amplified in a first-round RT-PCR using the HTBI primer set. TCRdb recomputed calls from the multiplex PCR reads with MiXCR, one row per CDR3 protein. The sample yields hundreds of thousands of distinct CDR3 sequences, more than 15% seen once. Around 10 ml of fresh peripheral blood supplied the PBMCs. The sequenced material came from blood. The chain combines TRBV10-3 with TRBJ2-5; TRBD2 agrees at 7 bases. The sequence was collected from a woman between 40 and 55 years old with Graves' ophthalmopathy. The CDR3 DNA follows: TGTGCCATCAGTGGTAGTCTGGGGCTAGCGGTCCAAGAGACCCAGTACTTC. Translation gives CAISGSLGLAVQETQYF.